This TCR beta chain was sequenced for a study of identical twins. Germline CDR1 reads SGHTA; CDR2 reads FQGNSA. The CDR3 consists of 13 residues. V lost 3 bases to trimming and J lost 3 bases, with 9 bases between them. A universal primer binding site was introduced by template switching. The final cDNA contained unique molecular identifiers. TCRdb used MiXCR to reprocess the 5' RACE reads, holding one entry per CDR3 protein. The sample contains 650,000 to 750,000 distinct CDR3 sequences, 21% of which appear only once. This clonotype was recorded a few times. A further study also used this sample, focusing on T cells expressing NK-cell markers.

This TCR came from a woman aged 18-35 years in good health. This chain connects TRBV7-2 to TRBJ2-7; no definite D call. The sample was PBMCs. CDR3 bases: TGTGCCAGCAGCTTTCCATATGGCTACGAGCAGTACTTC. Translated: CASSFPYGYEQYF.